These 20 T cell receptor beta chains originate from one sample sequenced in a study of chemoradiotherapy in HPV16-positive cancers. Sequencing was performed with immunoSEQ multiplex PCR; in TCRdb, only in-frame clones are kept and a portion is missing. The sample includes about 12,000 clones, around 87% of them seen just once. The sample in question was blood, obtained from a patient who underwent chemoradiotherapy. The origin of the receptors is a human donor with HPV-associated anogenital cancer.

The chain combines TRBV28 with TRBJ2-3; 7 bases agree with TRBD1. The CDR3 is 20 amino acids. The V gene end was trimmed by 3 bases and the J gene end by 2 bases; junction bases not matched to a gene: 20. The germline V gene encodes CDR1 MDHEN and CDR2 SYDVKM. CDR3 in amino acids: CASSFRTKLVQGLPTDTQYF. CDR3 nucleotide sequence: TGTGCCAGCAGTTTTCGGACGAAGTTGGTACAGGGGCTACCCACAGATACGCAGTATTTT.

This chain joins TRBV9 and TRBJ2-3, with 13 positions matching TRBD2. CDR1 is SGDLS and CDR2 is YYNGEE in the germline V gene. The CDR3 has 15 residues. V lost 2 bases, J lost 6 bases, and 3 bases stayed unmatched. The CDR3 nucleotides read TGTGCCAGCAGCGTCGGGACTAGCGGGGTGGATACGCAGTATTTT. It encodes CASSVGTSGVDTQYF.

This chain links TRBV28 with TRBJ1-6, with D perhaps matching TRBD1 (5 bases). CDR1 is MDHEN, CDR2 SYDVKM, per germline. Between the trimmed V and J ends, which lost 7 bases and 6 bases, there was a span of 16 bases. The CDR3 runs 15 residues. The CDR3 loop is CASTPNGGINSPLHF. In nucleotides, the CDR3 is TGTGCCAGCACCCCGAACGGGGGAATTAATTCACCCCTCCACTTT.

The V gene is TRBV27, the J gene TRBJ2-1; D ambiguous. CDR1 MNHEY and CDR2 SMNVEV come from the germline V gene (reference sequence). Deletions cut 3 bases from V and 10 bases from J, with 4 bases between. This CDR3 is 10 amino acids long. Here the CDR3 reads CASSFREQFF. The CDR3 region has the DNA TGTGCCAGCAGTTTTCGCGAGCAGTTCTTC.

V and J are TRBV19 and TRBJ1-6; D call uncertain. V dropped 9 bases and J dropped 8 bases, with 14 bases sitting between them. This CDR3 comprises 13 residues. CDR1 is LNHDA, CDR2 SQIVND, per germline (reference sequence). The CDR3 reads CASSDAFDSPLHF. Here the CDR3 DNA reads TGTGCCAGCTCGGATGCCTTTGATTCACCCCTCCACTTT.

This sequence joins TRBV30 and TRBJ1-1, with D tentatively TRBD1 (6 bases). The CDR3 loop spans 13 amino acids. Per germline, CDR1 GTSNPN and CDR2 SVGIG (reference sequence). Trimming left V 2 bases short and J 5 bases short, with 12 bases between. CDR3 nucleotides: TGTGCCTGGAGTCCAGGGGTCGGTACTGAAGCTTTCTTT. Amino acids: CAWSPGVGTEAFF.

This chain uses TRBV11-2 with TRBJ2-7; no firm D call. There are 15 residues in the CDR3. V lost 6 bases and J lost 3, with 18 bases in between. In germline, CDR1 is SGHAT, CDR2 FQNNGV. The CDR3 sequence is CASRPLSEVHYEQYF. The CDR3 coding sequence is TGTGCCAGCAGGCCCCTGAGCGAAGTCCACTACGAGCAGTACTTC.

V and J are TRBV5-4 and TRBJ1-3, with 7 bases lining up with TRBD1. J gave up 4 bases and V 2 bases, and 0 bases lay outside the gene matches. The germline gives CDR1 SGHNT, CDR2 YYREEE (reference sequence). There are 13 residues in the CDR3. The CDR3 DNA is TGTGCCAGCAGCTTACAGGGGGGAAACACCATATATTTT. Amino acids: CASSLQGGNTIYF.

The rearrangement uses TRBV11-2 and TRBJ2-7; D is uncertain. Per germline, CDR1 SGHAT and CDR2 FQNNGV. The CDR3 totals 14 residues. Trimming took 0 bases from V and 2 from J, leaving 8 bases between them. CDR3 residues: CASSLDLGPYEQYF. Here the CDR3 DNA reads TGTGCCAGCAGCTTAGATTTAGGACCCTACGAGCAGTACTTC.

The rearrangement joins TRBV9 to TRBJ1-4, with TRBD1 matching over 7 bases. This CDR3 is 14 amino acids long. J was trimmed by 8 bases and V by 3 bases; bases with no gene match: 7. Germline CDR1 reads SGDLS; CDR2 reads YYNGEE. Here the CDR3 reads CASSGDRVGEKLFF. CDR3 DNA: TGTGCCAGCAGCGGAGACAGGGTGGGAGAAAAACTGTTTTTT.

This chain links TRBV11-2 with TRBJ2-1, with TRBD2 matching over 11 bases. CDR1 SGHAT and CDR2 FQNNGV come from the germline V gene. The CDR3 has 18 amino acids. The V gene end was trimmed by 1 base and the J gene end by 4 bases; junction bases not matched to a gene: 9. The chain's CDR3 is CASSLVRPGLAAYNEQFF. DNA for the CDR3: TGTGCCAGCAGCTTAGTTCGGCCGGGACTAGCGGCTTACAATGAGCAGTTCTTC. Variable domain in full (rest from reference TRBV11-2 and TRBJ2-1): EAGVAQSPRYKIIEKRQSVAFWCNPISGHATLYWYQQILGQGPKLLIQFQNNGVVDDSQLPKDRFSAERLKGVDSTLKIQPAKLEDSAVYLCASSLVRPGLAAYNEQFFGPGTRLTVL.

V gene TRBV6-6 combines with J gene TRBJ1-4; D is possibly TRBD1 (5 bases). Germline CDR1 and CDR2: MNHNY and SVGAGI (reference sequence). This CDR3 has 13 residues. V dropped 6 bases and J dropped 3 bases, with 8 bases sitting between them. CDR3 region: CASRGPSNEKLFF. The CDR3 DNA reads TGTGCCAGCAGGGGACCGTCTAATGAAAAACTGTTTTTT.

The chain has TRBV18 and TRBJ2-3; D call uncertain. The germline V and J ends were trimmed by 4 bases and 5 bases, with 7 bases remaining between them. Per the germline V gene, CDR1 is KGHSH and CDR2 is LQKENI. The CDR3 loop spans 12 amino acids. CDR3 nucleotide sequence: TGTGCCAGCTCACAGTGGGGAGATACGCAGTATTTT. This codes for CASSQWGDTQYF.

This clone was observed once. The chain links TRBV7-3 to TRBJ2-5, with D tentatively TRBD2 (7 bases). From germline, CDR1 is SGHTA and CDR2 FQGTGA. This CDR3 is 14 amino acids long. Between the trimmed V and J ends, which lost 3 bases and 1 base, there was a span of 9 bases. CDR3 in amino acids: CASSFGGPQETQYF. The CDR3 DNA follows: TGTGCCAGCAGCTTCGGGGGGCCCCAAGAGACCCAGTACTTC.

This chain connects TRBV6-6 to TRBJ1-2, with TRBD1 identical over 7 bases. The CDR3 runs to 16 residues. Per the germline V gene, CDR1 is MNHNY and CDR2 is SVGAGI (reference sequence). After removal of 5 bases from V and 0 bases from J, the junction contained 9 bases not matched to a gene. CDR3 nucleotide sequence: TGTGCCAGCAGTACTCCGGACAGGCCCGCTAACTATGGCTACACCTTC. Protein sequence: CASSTPDRPANYGYTF.

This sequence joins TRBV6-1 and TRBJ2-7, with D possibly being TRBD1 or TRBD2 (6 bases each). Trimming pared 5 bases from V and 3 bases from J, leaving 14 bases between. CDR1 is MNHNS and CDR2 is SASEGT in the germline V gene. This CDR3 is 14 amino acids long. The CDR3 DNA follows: TGTGCCAGCAGTAGTTCACAGGGAGGCTACGAGCAGTACGTC. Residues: CASSSSQGGYEQYV.

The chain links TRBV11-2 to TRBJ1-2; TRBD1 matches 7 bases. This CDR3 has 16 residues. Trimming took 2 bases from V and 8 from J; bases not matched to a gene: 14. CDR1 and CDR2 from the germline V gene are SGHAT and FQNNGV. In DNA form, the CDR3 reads TGTGCCAGCAGCTTACAGGGGGGTAGTATAATGGGAGGCTACACCTTC. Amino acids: CASSLQGGSIMGGYTF.

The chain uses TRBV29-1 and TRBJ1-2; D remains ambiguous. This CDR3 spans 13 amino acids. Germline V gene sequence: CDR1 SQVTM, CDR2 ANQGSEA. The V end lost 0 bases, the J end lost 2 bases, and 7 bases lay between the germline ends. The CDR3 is CSVEDVKNYGYTF. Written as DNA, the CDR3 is TGCAGCGTTGAAGATGTCAAGAACTATGGCTACACCTTC.

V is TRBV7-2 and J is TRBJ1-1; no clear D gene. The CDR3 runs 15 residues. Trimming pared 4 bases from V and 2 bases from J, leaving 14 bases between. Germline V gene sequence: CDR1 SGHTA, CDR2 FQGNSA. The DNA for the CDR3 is TGTGCCAGCAGCTCGTTGCGGGTTATAAACACTGAAGCTTTCTTT. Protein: CASSSLRVINTEAFF.

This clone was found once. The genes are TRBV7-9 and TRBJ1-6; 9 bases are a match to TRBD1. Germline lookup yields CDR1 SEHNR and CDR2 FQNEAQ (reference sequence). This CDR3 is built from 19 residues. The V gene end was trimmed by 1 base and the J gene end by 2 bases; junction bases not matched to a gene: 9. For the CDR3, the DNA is TGTGCCAGCAGCTTAGGACCGGGACAGGGCGTAACCTATAATTCACCCCTCCACTTT. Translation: CASSLGPGQGVTYNSPLHF.